This T cell receptor (beta chain) originates from a study of cytomegalovirus exposure and HLA in healthy donors. On the study more broadly: Per a later analysis, the approximately 600 first-cohort and 100 to 150 validation repertoires shared one platform.

Turning to this clone: No antigen is known for it.

The V gene's germline CDR1 is SGDLS and CDR2 YYNGEE. Trimming removed 2 bases at V and 4 bases at J, with 7 bases between. This CDR3 is 13 amino acids long. TCRdb keeps only in-frame clones here, not all; method: immunoSEQ multiplex PCR. This table has approximately 280,000 clones, around 86% appearing once. Study-wide results and limits: Rarity marked most TCR sequences, yet some public TCRs occurred in many donors. It was approximately 150 TCR beta chains that were listed as cytomegalovirus-associated.

The sample was PBMCs. The sequence derives from a woman between 18 and 30 years old in good health and CMV-seronegative. The rearrangement uses TRBV9 and TRBJ2-1, with D tentatively TRBD1 (6 bases). The CDR3 coding sequence is TGTGCCAGCAGCGTGGACAGTTACAATGAGCAGTTCTTC. This sequence encodes CASSVDSYNEQFF.